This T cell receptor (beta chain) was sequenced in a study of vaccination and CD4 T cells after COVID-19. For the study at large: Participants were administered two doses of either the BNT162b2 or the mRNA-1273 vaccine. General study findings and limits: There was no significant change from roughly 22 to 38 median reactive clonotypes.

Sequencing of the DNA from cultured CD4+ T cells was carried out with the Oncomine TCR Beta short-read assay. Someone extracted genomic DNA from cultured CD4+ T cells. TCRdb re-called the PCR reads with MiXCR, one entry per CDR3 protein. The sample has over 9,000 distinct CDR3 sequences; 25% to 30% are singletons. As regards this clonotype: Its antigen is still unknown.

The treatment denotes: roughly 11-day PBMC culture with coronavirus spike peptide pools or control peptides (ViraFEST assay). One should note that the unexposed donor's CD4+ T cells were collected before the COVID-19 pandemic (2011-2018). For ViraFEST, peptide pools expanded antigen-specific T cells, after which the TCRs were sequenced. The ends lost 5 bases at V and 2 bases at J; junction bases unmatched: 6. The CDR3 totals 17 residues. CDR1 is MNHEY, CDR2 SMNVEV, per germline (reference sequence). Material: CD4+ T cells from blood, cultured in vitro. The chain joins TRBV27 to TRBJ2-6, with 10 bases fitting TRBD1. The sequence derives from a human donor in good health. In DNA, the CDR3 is TGTGCCAGCAGTCCTGGGACAGGGGTGCCTGGGGCCAACGTCCTGACTTTC. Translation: CASSPGTGVPGANVLTF.